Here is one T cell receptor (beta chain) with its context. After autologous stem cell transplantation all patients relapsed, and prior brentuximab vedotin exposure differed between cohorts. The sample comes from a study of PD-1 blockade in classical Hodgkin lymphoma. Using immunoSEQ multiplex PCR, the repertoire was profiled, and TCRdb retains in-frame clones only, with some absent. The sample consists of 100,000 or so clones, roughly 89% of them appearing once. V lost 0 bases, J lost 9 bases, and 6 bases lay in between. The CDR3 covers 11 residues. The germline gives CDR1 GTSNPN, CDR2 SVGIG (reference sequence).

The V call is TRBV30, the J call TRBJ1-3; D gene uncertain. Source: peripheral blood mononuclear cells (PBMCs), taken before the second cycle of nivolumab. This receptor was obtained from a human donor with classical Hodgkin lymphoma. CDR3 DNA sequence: TGTGCCTGGAGTGTACCAAGCACCATATATTTT. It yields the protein CAWSVPSTIYF.